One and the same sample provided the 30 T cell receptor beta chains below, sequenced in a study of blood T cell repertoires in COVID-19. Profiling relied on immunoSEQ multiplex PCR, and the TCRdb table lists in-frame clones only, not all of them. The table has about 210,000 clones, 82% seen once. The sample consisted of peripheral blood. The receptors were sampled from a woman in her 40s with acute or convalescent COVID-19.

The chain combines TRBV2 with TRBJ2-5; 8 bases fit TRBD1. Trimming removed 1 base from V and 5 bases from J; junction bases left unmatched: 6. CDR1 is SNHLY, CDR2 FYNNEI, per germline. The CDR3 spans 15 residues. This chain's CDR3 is CASSEGRGLRETQYF. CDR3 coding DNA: TGTGCCAGCAGTGAAGGCAGGGGGCTGAGGGAGACCCAGTACTTC.

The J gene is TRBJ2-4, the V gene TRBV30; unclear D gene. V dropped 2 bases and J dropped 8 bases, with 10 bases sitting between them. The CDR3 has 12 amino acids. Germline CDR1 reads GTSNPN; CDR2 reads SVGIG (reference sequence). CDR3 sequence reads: CAWSPSSYIQYF. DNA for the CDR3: TGTGCCTGGAGTCCATCTAGTTACATTCAGTACTTC.

The CDR3 reads CASSLNRGTDTQYF. CDR3 nucleotide sequence: TGTGCCAGCAGTTTAAACAGGGGGACAGATACGCAGTATTTT. This chain connects TRBV28 to TRBJ2-3, with 8 positions matching TRBD1. The CDR3 contains 14 residues. V lost 2 bases to trimming and J lost 3 bases; unmatched junction nucleotides: 1. Germline CDR1 MDHEN, CDR2 SYDVKM.

CDR3 bases: TGTGCCAGCAGCGCGAGGGTGTTCACTGAAGCTTTCTTT. Residues: CASSARVFTEAFF. The J gene is TRBJ1-1, the V gene TRBV9; D unclear. The CDR3 totals 13 residues. With 3 bases removed from V and 4 bases from J, the gap between germline ends came to 10 bases. Germline assignment: CDR1 SGDLS and CDR2 YYNGEE.

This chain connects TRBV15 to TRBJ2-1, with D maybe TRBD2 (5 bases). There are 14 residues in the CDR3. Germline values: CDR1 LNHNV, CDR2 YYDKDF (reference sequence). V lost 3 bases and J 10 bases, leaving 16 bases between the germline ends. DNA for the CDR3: TGTGCCACCAGCAGTACGAGACTATTGGACGAGCAGTTCTTC. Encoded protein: CATSSTRLLDEQFF.

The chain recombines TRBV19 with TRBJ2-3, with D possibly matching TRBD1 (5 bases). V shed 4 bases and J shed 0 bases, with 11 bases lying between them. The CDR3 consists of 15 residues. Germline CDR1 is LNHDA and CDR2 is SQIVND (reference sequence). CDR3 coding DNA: TGTGCCAGTAGTAATGCAGGGTTTAGCACAGATACGCAGTATTTT. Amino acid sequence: CASSNAGFSTDTQYF.

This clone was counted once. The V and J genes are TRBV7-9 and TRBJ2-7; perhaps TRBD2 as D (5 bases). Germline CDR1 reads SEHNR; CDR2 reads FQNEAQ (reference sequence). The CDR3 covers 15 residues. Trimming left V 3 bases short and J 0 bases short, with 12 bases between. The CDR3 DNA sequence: TGTGCCAGCAGCTTGGCCCCGACTACCTCCTACGAGCAGTACTTC. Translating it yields CASSLAPTTSYEQYF.

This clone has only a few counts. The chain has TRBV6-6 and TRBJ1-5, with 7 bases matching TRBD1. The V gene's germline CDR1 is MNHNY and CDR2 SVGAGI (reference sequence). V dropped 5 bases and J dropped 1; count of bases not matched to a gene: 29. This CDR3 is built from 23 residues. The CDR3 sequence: CASSPLRREGTAFFKHSNQPQHF. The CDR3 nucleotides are TGTGCCAGCAGTCCCTTGCGGCGAGAAGGGACAGCCTTTTTCAAACACAGCAATCAGCCCCAGCATTTT.

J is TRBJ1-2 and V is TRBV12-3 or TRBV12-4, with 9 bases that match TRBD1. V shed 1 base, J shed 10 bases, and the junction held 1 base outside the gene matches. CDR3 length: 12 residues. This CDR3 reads CASSLGDRAYTF. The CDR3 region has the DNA TGTGCCAGCAGTTTAGGGGACAGGGCCTACACCTTC.

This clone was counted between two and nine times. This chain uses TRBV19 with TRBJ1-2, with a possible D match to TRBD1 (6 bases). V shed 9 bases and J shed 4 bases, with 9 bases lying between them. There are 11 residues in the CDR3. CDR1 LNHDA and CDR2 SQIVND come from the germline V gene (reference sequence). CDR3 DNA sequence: TGTGCCAGCGGACAGTCCTATGGCTACACCTTC. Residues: CASGQSYGYTF.

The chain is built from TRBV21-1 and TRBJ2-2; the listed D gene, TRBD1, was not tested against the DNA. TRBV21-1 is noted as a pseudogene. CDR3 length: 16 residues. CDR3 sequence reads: CASSRGGVANTGELFF. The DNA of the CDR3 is TGTGCCAGCAGCAGAGGGGGTGTTGCGAACACCGGGGAGCTGTTTTTT.

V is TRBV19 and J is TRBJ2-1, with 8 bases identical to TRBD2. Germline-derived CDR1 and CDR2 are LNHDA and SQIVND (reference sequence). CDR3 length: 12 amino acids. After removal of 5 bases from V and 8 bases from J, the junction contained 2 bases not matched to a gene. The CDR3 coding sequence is TGTGCCAGTAGTGCTAGCGGGTATGAGCAGTTCTTC. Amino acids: CASSASGYEQFF.

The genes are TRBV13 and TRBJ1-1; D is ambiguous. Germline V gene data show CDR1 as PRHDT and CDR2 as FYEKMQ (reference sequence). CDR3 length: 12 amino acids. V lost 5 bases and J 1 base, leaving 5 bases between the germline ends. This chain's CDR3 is CASSPRNTEAFF. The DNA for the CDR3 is TGTGCCAGCAGCCCGAGGAACACTGAAGCTTTCTTT.

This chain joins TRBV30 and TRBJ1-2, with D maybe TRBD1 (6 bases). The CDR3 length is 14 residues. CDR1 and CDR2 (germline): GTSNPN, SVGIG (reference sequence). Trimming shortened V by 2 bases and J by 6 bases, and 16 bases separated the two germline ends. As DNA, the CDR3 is TGTGCCTGGAGTCTCTTAAATTCAGGGGATGGCTACACCTTC. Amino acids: CAWSLLNSGDGYTF.

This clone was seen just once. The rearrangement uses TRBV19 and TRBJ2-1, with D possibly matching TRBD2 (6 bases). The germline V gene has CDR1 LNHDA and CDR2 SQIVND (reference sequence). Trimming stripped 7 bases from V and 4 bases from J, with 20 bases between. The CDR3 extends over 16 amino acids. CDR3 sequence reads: CASINPDYNQYNEQFF. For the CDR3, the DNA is TGTGCCAGTATCAATCCGGACTACAACCAATACAATGAGCAGTTCTTC. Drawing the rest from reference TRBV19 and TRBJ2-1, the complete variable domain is DGGITQSPKYLFRKEGQNVTLSCEQNLNHDAMYWYRQDPGQGLRLIYYSQIVNDFQKGDIAEGYSVSREKKESFPLTVTSAQKNPTAFYLCASINPDYNQYNEQFFGPGTRLTVL.

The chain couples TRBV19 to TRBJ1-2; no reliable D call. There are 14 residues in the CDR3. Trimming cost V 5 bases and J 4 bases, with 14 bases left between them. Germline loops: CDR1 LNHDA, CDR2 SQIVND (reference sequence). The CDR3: CASSGGGRSYGYTF. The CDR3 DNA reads TGTGCCAGTAGTGGTGGTGGGAGATCCTATGGCTACACCTTC.

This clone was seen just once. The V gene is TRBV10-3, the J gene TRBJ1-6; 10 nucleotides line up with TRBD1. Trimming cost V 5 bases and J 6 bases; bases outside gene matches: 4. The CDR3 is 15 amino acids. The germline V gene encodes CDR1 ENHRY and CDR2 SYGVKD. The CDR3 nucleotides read TGTGCCATCAGTCCACGGACAGGGGGTAATTCACCCCTCCACTTT. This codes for CAISPRTGGNSPLHF.

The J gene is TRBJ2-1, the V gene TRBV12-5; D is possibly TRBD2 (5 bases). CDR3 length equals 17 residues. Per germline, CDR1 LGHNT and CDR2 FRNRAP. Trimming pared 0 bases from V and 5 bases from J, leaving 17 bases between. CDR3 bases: TGTGCTAGTGGTTTGGTACTTGGTCAGAGGGTCGACAATGAGCAGTTCTTC. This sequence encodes CASGLVLGQRVDNEQFF.

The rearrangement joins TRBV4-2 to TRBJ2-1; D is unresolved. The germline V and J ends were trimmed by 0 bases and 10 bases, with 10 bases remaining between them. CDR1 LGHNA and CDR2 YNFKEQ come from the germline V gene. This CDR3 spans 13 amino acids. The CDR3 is CASSQEVAREQFF. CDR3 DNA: TGTGCCAGCAGCCAAGAAGTGGCTCGAGAGCAGTTCTTC.

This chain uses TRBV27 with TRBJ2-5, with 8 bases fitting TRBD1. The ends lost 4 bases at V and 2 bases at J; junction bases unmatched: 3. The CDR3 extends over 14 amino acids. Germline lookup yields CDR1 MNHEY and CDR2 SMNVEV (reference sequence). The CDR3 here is CASSSRTGQETQYF. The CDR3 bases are TGTGCCAGCAGTTCCCGGACAGGGCAAGAGACCCAGTACTTC.

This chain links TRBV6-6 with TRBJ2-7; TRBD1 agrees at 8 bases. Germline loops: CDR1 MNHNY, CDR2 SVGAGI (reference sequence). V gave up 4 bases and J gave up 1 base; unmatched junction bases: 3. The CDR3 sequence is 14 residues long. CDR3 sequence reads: CASSFRQGSYEQYF. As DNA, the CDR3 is TGTGCCAGCAGTTTCCGACAGGGGTCCTACGAGCAGTACTTC.

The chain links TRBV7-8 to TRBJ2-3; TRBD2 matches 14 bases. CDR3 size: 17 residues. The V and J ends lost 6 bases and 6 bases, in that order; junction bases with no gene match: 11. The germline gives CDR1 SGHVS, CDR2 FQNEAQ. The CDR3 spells CASRSSTSGGAKDTQYF. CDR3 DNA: TGTGCCAGCAGGTCCTCGACTAGCGGGGGGGCCAAGGATACGCAGTATTTT.

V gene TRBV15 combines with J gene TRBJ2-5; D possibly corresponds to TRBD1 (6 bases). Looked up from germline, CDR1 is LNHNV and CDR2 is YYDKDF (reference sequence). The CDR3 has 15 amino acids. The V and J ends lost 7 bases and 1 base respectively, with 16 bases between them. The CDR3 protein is CATIPDSGGQETQYF. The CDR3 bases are TGTGCCACCATCCCGGACAGTGGGGGCCAAGAGACCCAGTACTTC.

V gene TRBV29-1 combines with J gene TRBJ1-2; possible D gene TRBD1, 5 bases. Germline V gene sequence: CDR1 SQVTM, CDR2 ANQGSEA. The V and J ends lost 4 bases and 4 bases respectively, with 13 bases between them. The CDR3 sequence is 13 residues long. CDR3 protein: CSVGTGGGYGYTF. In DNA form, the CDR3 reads TGCAGCGTTGGAACCGGCGGGGGCTATGGCTACACCTTC.

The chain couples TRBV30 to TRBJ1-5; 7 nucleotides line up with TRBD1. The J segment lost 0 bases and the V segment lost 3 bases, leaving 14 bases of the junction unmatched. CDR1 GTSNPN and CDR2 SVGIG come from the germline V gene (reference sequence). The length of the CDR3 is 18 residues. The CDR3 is CAWSARQGWGYSNQPQHF. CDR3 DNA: TGTGCCTGGAGCGCCCGACAGGGTTGGGGGTATAGCAATCAGCCCCAGCATTTT.

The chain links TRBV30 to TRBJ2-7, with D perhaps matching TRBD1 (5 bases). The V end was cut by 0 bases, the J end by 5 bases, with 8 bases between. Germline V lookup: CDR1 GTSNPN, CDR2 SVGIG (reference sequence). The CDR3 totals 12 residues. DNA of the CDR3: TGTGCCTGGAGTGTAACAGGAGACGAGCAGTACTTC. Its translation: CAWSVTGDEQYF.

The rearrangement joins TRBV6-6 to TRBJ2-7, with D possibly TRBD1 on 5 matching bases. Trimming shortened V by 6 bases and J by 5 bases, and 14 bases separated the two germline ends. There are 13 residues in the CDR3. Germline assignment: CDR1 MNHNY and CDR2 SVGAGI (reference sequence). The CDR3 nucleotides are TGTGCCAGCAGCCCTTCCAGGGTCCACGAGCAGTACTTC. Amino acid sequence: CASSPSRVHEQYF.

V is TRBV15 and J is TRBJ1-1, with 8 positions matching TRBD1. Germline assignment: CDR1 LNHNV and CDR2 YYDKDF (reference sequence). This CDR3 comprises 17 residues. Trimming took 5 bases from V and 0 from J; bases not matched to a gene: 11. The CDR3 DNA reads TGTGCCACCAGCCTCACTCCGGACAGGGTTATGAACACTGAAGCTTTCTTT. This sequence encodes CATSLTPDRVMNTEAFF.

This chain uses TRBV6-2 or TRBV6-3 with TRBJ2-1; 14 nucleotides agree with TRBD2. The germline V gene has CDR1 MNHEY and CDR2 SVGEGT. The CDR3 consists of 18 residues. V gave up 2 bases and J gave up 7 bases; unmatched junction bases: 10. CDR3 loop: CASSYAEFGTSGSNEQFF. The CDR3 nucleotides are TGTGCCAGCAGTTACGCCGAATTCGGGACTAGCGGGAGTAATGAGCAGTTCTTC.

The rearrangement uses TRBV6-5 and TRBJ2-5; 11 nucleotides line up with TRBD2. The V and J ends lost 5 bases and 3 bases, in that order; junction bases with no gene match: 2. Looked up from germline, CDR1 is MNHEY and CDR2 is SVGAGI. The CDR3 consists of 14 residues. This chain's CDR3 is CASSQGLAEETQYF. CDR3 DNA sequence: TGTGCCAGCAGTCAGGGACTAGCGGAAGAGACCCAGTACTTC.